Below are 2 T cell receptor beta chains sequenced from a single sample in a study of blood T cell repertoires in COVID-19. The method was immunoSEQ multiplex PCR; TCRdb's version includes in-frame clones alone and lacks a portion of them. The data hold roughly 120,000 clones, with 75% to 90% observed a single time. Sequenced material: peripheral blood. The receptor source for this set is a woman aged 40 to 50 with acute or convalescent COVID-19.

This chain uses TRBV7-9 with TRBJ1-1, with D tentatively TRBD1 (6 bases). V was pared by 5 bases and J by 4 bases, with 14 bases between. In germline, CDR1 is SEHNR, CDR2 FQNEAQ (reference sequence). The CDR3 has 14 amino acids. CDR3 sequence: CASSAMGAGTEAFF. The CDR3 nucleotides are TGTGCCAGCAGCGCAATGGGGGCGGGCACTGAAGCTTTCTTT.

The J gene is TRBJ2-1, the V gene TRBV7-9; D not certain. V was clipped by 5 bases and J by 4 bases, with 18 bases between them. The CDR3 totals 16 residues. Germline lookup yields CDR1 SEHNR and CDR2 FQNEAQ (reference sequence). The CDR3 protein is CASSQRVRIGYNEQFF. In DNA form, the CDR3 reads TGTGCCAGCAGCCAAAGAGTACGGATCGGGTACAATGAGCAGTTCTTC.